This TCR beta chain was sequenced for a study of cytomegalovirus exposure and HLA in healthy donors. The CDR3 is made up of 15 amino acids. Germline V gene data show CDR1 as MNHNS and CDR2 as SASEGT. V was shortened by 6 bases and J by 7 bases, with 21 bases between the two germline ends. Clones were sequenced by immunoSEQ multiplex PCR, and TCRdb holds only the in-frame ones, with some missing. Of some 210,000 clones in the sample, around 90% were seen once. Regarding this clone: Its target is not known.

General study points: Accounts indicate the classifier identified cytomegalovirus status with strong specificity and sensitivity. Many donors carried some public TCRs, although rarity characterized most TCR sequences.

This sequence joins TRBV6-1 and TRBJ2-5, with TRBD2 as a possible D gene (6 bases). Sequencing was done on a sample of PBMCs. The receptor was derived from a woman between 18 and 30 years old in good health and CMV-seropositive. CDR3 bases: TGTGCCAGCAGCCCGACTAGTCGGGGATCAGGGACCCAGTACTTC. Protein product: CASSPTSRGSGTQYF.